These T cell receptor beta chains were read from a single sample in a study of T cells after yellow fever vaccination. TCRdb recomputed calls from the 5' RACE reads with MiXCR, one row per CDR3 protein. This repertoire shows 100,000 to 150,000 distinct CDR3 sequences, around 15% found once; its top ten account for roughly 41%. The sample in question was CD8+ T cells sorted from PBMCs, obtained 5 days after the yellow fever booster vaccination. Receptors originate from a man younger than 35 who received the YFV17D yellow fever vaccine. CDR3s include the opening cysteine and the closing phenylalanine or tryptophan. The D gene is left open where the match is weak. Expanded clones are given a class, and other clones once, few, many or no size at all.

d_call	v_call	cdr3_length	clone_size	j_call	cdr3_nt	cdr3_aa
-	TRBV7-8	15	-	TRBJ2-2	TGTGCCAGCACATACGGGACGGCGAACACCGGGGAGCTGTTTTTT	CASTYGTANTGELFF
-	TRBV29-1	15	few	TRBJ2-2	TGCAGCGTTGAGCGGGCACAGGTGGCTGGCGGGGAGCTGTTTTTT	CSVERAQVAGGELFF
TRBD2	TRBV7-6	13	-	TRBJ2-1	TGTGCCAGCAGCCGGGGACTAGACAATGAGCAGTTCTTC	CASSRGLDNEQFF
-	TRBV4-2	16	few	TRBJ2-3	TGTGCCAGCAGCCAAGGGGAAGGGGTGGGCACAGATACGCAGTATTTT	CASSQGEGVGTDTQYF
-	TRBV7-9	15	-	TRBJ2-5	TGTGCCAGCAGCCCGGGAACCGACAGGCCAGAGACCCAGTACTTC	CASSPGTDRPETQYF
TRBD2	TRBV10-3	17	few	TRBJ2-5	TGTGCCACGCGGCAAGGGACTAGCGGGGGTCTCCAAGAGACCCAGTACTTC	CATRQGTSGGLQETQYF
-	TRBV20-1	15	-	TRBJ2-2	TGCAGTGCTAGAGACGCAGGGGAGAGGACCGGGGAGCTGTTTTTT	CSARDAGERTGELFF
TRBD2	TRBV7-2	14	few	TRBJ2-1	TGTGCCAGCAGCGCGCGACTAGCGGGGTATGAGCAGTTCTTC	CASSARLAGYEQFF
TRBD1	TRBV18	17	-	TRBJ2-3	TGTGCCAGCTCACCCGTATTAGTTGGACAGGGGGCAGATACGCAGTATTTT	CASSPVLVGQGADTQYF
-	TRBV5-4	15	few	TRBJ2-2	TGTGCCAGCAGCTTCGGGGGAGGGAACACCGGGGAGCTGTTTTTT	CASSFGGGNTGELFF
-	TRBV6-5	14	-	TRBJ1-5	TGTGCCAGCAGGTCACACGGGAGCAATCAGCCCCAGCATTTT	CASRSHGSNQPQHF
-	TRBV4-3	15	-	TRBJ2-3	TGCGCCAGCAGCCAAGACAGGGCTAACACAGATACGCAGTATTTT	CASSQDRANTDTQYF
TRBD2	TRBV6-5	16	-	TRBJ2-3	TGTGCCAGCAGTTACTCGACTAGCGGTTTTACAGATACGCAGTATTTT	CASSYSTSGFTDTQYF
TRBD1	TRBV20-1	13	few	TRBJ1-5	TGCAGTGCACCGACAGGGTTCAATCAGCCCCAGCATTTT	CSAPTGFNQPQHF
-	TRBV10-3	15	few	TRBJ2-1	TGTGCCATCAGTGAGTTCGGGACCACACACAATGAGCAGTTCTTC	CAISEFGTTHNEQFF
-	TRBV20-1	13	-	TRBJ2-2	TGCAGTGCTAGCGGGGTGAACACCGGGGAGCTGTTTTTT	CSASGVNTGELFF
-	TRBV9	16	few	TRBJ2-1	TGTGCCAGCAGCGGAGAAGCGGGTATCGCCTACAATGAGCAGTTCTTC	CASSGEAGIAYNEQFF
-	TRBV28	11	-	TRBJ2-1	TGTGCCAGTAAGAGGAGCAATGAGCAGTTCTTC	CASKRSNEQFF
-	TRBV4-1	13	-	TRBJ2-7	TGCGCCAGCTCCTGGGAGTCCACCTACGAGCAGTACTTC	CASSWESTYEQYF
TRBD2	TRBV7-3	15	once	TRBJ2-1	TGTGCCAGCAGCCCCCTTCGGGCGGGGGGCAATGAGCAGTTCTTC	CASSPLRAGGNEQFF
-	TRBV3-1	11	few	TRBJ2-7	TGTGCCAGCAGCCGGGGAAACGAGCAGTACTTC	CASSRGNEQYF
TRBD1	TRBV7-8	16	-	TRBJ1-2	TGTGCCAGCAGCTCCCAGGGCGGGGCAGGGGGCTATGGCTACACCTTC	CASSSQGGAGGYGYTF
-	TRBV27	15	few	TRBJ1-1	TGTGCCAGCAGTTTATCCTCCTATAGGGTCACTGAAGCTTTCTTT	CASSLSSYRVTEAFF
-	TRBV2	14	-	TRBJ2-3	TGTGCCAGCAGCCCTCCCAAGAGGGGTGATACGCAGTATTTT	CASSPPKRGDTQYF
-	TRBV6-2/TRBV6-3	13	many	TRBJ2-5	TGTGCCAGCAGTTACAGGACTGAAGAGACCCAGTACTTC	CASSYRTEETQYF
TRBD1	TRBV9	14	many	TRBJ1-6	TGTGCCAGCAGCGGCGGGACAGGGGATCTGGCCCTCCACTTT	CASSGGTGDLALHF
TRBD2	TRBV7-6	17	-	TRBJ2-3	TGTGCCAGCAGCTTAAATAGCGGGGGGGTTGCTACAGATACGCAGTATTTT	CASSLNSGGVATDTQYF
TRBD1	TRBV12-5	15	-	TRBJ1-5	TGTGCTAGTGGTTTGGGACAGGGCCTAAATCAGCCCCAGCATTTT	CASGLGQGLNQPQHF
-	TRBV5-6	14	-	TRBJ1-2	TGTGCCAGCAGCTTGAGGCGGCGCTCAGGTGGCTACACCTTC	CASSLRRRSGGYTF
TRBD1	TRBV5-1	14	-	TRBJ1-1	TGCGCCAGCAGCGCCTACAGGGGGAACACTGAAGCTTTCTTT	CASSAYRGNTEAFF
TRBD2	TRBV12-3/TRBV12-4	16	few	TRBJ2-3	TGTGCCAGCATTGGGACTAGCGGGGGCAGCACAGATACGCAGTATTTT	CASIGTSGGSTDTQYF
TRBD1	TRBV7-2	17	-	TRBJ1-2	TGTGCCAGCAGCTTAGGGAGGGGGCCGTTCTATCCTGGTGGCTACACCTTC	CASSLGRGPFYPGGYTF
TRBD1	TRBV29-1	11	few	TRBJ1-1	TGCAGCGTGAGACAGGGAACGGAAGCTTTCTTT	CSVRQGTEAFF
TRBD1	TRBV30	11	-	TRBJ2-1	TGTGCCTGGGGACAGGGTTATGAGCAGTTCTTC	CAWGQGYEQFF
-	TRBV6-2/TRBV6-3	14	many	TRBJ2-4	TGTGCCAGCAGTTGGGCAGGGCCTAAGGACATTCAGTACTTC	CASSWAGPKDIQYF
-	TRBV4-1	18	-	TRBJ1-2	TGCGCCAGCAGCCGCTTGGCAATAAGGGACGGGGCTAACTATGGCTACACCTTC	CASSRLAIRDGANYGYTF
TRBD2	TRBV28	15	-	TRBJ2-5	TGTGCCGGCGGAATAGCGGGGGCCTCTCAAGAGACCCAGTACTTC	CAGGIAGASQETQYF
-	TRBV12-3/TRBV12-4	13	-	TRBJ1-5	TGTGCCAGCAAAGGGGCAGGCAATCAGCCCCAGCATTTT	CASKGAGNQPQHF
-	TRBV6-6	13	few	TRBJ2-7	TGTGCCAGCAGTAGAGAGGGGTGGGGGGAGCAGTACTTC	CASSREGWGEQYF
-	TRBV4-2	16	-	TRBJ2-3	TGTGCCAGCAGCCTGAATGCAGGGGCACAGACAGATACGCAGTATTTT	CASSLNAGAQTDTQYF
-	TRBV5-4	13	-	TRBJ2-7	TGTGCCAGCAGCTTGGAAGCCTCCTACGAGCAGTACTTC	CASSLEASYEQYF
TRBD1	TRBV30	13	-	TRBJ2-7	TGTGCCTGGAATCGACAGGGGGCCGACGAGCAGTACTTC	CAWNRQGADEQYF